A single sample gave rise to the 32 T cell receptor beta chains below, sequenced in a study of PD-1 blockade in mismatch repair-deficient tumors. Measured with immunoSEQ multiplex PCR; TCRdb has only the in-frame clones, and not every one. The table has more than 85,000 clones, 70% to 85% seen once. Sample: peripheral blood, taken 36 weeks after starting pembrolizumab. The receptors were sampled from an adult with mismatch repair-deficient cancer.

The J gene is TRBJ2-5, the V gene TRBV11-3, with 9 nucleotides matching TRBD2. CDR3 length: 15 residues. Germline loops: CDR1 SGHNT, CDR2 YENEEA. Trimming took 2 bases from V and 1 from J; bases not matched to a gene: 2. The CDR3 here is CASSLRREGQETQYF. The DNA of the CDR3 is TGTGCCAGCAGCTTAAGGCGGGAGGGCCAAGAGACCCAGTACTTC.

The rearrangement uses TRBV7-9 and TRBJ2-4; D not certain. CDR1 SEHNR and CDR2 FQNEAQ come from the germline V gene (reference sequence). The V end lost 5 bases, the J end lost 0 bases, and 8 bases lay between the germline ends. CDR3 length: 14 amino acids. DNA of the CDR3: TGTGCCAGCAGCCTATGGGAAGCCAAAAACATTCAGTACTTC. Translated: CASSLWEAKNIQYF.

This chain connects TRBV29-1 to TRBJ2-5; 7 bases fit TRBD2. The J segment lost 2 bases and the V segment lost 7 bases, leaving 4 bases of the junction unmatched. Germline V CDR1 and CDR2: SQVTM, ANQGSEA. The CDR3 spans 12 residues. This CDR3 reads CSGGRAQETQYF. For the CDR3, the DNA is TGCAGCGGGGGGAGGGCACAAGAGACCCAGTACTTC. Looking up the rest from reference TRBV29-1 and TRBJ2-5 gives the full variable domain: SAVISQKPSRDICQRGTSLTIQCQVDSQVTMMFWYRQQPGQSLTLIATANQGSEATYESGFVIDKFPISRPNLTFSTLTVSNMSPEDSSIYLCSGGRAQETQYFGPGTRLLVL.

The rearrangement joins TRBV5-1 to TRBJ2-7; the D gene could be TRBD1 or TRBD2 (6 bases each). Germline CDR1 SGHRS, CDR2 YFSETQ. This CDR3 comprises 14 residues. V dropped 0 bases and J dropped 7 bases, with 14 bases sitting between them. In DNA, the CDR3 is TGCGCCAGCAGCTTGGACCCGGGGGCGAGGGAGCAGTACTTC. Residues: CASSLDPGAREQYF.

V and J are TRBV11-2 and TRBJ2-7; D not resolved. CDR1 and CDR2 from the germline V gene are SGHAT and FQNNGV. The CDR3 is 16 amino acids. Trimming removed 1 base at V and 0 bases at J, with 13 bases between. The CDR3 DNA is TGTGCCAGCAGCTTAGGTGATTCCCGGAGCTCCTACGAGCAGTACTTC. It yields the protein CASSLGDSRSSYEQYF.

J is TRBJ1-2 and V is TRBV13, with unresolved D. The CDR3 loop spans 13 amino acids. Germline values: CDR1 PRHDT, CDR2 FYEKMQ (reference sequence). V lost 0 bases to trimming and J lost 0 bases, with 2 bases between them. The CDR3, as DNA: TGTGCCAGCAGCTTAGGAGCTAACTATGGCTACACCTTC. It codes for CASSLGANYGYTF. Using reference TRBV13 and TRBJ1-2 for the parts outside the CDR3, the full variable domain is AAGVIQSPRHLIKEKRETATLKCYPIPRHDTVYWYQQGPGQDPQFLISFYEKMQSDKGSIPDRFSAQQFSDYHSELNMSSLELGDSALYFCASSLGANYGYTFGSGTRLTVV.

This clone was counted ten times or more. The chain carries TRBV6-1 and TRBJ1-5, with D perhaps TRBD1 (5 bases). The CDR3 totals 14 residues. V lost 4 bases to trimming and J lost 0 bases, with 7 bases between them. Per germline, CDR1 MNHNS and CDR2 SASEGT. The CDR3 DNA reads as TGTGCCAGCAGTGGGGACCTTAGCAATCAGCCCCAGCATTTT. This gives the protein CASSGDLSNQPQHF.

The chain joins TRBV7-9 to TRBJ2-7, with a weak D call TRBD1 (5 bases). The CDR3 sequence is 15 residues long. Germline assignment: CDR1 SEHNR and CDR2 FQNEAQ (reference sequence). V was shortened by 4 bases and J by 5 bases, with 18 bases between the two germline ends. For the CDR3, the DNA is TGTGCCAGCAGCTCGGTCGCCAGGGTTAGCCACGAGCAGTACTTC. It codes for CASSSVARVSHEQYF.

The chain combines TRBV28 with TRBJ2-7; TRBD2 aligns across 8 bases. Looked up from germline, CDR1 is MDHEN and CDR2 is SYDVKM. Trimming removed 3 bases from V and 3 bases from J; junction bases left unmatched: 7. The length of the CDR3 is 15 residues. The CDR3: CASSFSGTRYYEQYF. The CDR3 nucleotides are TGTGCCAGCAGTTTCTCCGGGACTAGGTACTACGAGCAGTACTTC.

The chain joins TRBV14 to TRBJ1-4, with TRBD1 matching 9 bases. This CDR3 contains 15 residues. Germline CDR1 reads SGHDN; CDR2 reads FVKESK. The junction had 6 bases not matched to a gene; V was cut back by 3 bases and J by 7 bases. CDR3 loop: CASSQEQGAGEKLFF. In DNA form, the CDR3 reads TGTGCCAGCAGCCAGGAACAGGGGGCAGGTGAAAAACTGTTTTTT.

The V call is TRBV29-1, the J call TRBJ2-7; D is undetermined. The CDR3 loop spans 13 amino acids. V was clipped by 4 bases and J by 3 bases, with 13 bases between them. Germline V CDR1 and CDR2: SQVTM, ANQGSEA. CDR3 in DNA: TGCAGCGTTGGGGGTGGTCTCGTCTACGAGCAGTACTTC. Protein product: CSVGGGLVYEQYF.

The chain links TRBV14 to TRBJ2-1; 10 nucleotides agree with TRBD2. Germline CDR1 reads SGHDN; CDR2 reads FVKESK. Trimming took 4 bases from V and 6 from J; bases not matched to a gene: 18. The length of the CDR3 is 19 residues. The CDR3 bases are TGTGCCAGCAGCCGTTCGGATGGACTAGCGGAGCCCTCCCTCAATGAGCAGTTCTTC. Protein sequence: CASSRSDGLAEPSLNEQFF.

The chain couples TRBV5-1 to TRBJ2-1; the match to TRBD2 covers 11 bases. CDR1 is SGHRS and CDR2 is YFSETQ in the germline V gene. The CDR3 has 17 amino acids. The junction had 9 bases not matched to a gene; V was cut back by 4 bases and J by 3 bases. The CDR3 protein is CASSEYGLAGGYNEQFF. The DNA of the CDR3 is TGCGCCAGCAGCGAGTACGGCCTAGCGGGGGGCTACAATGAGCAGTTCTTC.

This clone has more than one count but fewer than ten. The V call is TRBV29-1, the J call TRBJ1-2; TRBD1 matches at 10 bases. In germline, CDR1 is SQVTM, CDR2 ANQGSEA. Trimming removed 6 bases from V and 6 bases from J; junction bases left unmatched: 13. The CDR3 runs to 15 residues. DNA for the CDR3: TGCAGCGTATTGACAGGGGGCGCGTTGGTCGATGGCTACACCTTC. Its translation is CSVLTGGALVDGYTF.

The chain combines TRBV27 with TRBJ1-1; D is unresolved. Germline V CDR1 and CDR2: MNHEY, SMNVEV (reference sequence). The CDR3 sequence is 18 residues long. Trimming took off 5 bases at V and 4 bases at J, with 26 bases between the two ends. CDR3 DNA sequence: TGTGCCAGCAGTCCCTCTCACCGGGAGCTAATACGGGGCACTGAAGCTTTCTTT. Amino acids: CASSPSHRELIRGTEAFF.

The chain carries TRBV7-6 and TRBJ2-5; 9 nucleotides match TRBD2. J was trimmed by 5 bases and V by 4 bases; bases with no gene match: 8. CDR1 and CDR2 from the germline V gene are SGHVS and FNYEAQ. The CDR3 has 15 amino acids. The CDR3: CASSSILAGAETQYF. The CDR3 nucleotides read TGTGCCAGCAGCTCAATACTAGCGGGCGCCGAGACCCAGTACTTC.

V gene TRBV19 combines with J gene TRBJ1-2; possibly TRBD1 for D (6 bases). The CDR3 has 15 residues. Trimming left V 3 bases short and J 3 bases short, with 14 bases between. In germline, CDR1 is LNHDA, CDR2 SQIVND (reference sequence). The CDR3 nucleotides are TGTGCCAGTAGTATCGGGGACGGGGGCCACTATGGCTACACCTTC. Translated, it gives CASSIGDGGHYGYTF.

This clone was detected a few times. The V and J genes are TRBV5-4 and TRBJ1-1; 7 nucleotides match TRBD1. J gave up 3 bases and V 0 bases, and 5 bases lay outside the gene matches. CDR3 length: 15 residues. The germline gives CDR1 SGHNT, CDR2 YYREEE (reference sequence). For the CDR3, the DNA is TGTGCCAGCAGCTTGGTGGTCAGGGGGGACACTGAAGCTTTCTTT. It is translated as CASSLVVRGDTEAFF.

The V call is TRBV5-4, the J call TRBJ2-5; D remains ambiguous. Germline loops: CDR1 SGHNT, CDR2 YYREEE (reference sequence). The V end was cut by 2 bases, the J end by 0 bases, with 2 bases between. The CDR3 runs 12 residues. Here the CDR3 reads CASSFDQETQYF. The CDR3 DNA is TGTGCCAGCAGCTTTGACCAAGAGACCCAGTACTTC.

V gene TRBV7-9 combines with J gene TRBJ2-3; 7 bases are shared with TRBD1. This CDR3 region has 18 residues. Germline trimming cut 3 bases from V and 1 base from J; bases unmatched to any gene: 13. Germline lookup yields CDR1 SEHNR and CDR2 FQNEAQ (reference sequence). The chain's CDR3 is CASSLETGYRPGTDTQYF. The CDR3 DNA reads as TGTGCCAGCAGCTTGGAGACAGGGTACCGTCCTGGCACAGATACGCAGTATTTT.

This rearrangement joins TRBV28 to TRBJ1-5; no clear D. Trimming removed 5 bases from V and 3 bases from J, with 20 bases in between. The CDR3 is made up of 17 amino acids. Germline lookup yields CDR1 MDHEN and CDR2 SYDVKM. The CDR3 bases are TGTGCCAGCAGTCCCTACCCTTTCGCAGGAGACAATCAGCCCCAGCATTTT. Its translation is CASSPYPFAGDNQPQHF.

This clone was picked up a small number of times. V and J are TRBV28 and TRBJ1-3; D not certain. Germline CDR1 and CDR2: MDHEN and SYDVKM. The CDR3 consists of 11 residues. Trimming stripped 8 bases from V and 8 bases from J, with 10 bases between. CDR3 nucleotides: TGTGCCAGCTCCTCCTGGGACACCATATATTTT. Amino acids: CASSSWDTIYF.

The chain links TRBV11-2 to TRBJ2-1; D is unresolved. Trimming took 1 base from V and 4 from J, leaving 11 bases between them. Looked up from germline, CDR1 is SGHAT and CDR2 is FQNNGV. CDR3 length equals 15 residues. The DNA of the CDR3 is TGTGCCAGCAGCTTAGGACATCGGCTGTACAATGAGCAGTTCTTC. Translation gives CASSLGHRLYNEQFF.

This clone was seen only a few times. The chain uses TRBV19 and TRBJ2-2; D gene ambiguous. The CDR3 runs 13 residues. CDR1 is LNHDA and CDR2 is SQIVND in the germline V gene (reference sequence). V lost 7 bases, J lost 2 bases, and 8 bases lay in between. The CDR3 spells CASNSDNTGELFF. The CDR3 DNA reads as TGTGCCAGTAATTCCGACAACACCGGGGAGCTGTTTTTT.

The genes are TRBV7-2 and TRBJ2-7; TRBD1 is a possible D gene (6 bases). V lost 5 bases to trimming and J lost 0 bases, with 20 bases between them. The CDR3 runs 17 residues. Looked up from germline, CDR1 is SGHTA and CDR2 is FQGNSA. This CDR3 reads CASSMGPGVAGSYEQYF. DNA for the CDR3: TGTGCCAGCAGCATGGGACCAGGGGTTGCGGGCTCCTACGAGCAGTACTTC.

In DNA, the CDR3 is TGTGCCAGCACCACCCTCTGGGGGAGGGACACCGGGGAGCTGTTTTTT. Amino acids: CASTTLWGRDTGELFF. The chain carries TRBV7-9 and TRBJ2-2; TRBD2 aligns across 7 bases. The CDR3 is 16 amino acids. V dropped 7 bases and J dropped 3; count of bases not matched to a gene: 11. Germline V CDR1 and CDR2: SEHNR, FQNEAQ (reference sequence).

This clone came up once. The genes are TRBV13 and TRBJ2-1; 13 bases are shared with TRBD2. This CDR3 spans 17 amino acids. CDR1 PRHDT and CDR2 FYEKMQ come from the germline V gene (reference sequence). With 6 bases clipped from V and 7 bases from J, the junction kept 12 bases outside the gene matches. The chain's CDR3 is CASSLSGLAGVLNEQFF. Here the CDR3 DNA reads TGTGCCAGCAGTTTGTCCGGACTAGCGGGAGTATTGAATGAGCAGTTCTTC.

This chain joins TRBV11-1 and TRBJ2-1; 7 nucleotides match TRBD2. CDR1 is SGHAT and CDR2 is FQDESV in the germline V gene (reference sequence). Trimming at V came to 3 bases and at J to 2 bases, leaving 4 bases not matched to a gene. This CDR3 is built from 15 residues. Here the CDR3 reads CASSFLAGAYNEQFF. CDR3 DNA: TGTGCCAGCAGCTTTCTCGCGGGAGCCTACAATGAGCAGTTCTTC.

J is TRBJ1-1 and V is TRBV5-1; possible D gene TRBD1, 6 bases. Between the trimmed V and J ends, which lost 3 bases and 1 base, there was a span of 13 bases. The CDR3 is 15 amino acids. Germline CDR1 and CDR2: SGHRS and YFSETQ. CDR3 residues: CASSSGGTTNTEAFF. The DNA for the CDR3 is TGCGCCAGCAGCTCCGGCGGGACAACGAACACTGAAGCTTTCTTT.

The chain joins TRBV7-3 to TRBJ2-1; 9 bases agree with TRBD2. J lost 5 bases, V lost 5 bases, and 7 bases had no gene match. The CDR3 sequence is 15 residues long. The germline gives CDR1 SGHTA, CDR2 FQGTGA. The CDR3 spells CASSPSAGGHNEQFF. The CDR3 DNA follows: TGTGCCAGCAGCCCCTCAGCGGGAGGACACAATGAGCAGTTCTTC.

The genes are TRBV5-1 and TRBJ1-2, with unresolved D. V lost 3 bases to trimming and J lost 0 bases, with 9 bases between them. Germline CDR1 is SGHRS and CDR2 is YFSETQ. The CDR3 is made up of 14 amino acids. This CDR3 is CASSSAGANYGYTF. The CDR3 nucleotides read TGCGCCAGCAGCTCGGCAGGAGCTAACTATGGCTACACCTTC.

Written as DNA, the CDR3 is TGTGCCAGTAGCCGAGGGGAGGGGAAGCAGTACTTC. Amino acids: CASSRGEGKQYF. The V gene is TRBV19, the J gene TRBJ2-7, with 7 bases identical to TRBD2. CDR1 is LNHDA, CDR2 SQIVND, per germline (reference sequence). The CDR3 is 12 residues long. V lost 6 bases, J lost 8 bases, and 7 bases stayed unmatched. Full variable domain (missing parts from reference TRBV19 and TRBJ2-7): DGGITQSPKYLFRKEGQNVTLSCEQNLNHDAMYWYRQDPGQGLRLIYYSQIVNDFQKGDIAEGYSVSREKKESFPLTVTSAQKNPTAFYLCASSRGEGKQYFGPGTRLTVT.